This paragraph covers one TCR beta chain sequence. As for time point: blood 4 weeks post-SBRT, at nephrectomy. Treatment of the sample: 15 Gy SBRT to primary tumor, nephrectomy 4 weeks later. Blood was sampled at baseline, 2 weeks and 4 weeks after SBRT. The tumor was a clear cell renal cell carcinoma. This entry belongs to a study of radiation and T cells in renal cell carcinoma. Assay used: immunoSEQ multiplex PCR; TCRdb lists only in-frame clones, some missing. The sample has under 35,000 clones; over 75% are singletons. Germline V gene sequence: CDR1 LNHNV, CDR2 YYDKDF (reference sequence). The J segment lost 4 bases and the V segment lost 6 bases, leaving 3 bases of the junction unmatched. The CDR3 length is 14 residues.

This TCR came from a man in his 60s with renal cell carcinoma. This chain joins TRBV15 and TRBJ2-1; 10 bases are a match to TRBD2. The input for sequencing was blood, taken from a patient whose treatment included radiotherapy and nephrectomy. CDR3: CATSSSGSYNEQFF. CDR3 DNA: TGTGCCACCAGTTCTAGCGGGAGTTACAATGAGCAGTTCTTC.